This TCR beta chain was recorded in a study of OX40 agonist ivuxolimab in advanced cancers. On the study more broadly: The patients got ivuxolimab, which is an agonistic anti-OX40 (CD134) antibody. Findings and limits, study-wide: Undetermined was the antigen specificity of the expanded peripheral T cells.

Details on this clone: No antigen is known for it.

The V end lost 0 bases, the J end lost 7 bases, and 9 bases lay between the germline ends. There are 12 residues in the CDR3. The germline CDR1 and CDR2 sequences are GTSNPN and SVGIG (reference sequence). Here immunoSEQ multiplex PCR was the method, and the copy in TCRdb shows in-frame clones only, minus some. In the table there are more than 55,000 clones, under 90% of which are singletons. Sequenced here: CD4+ or CD8+ T cells sorted from blood, sampled in a trial of the OX40 agonist ivuxolimab. The rearrangement uses TRBV30 and TRBJ1-2; no definite D call. This sequence was found in an adult with an advanced solid tumor such as melanoma, head and neck, liver or kidney cancer. The CDR3 DNA follows: TGTGCCTGGAGTGTACGTAAACGTGGCTACACCTTC. As protein: CAWSVRKRGYTF.